This is a list of T cell receptor beta chains from one sample in a study of shared clonotypes between healthy human individuals. TCRdb's copy holds only in-frame clones and misses some; the assay was immunoSEQ multiplex PCR. The data contain 2,500,000 or so clones, under 95% of them singletons. Material: naive CD4+ T cells from PBMCs. The receptors here all came from a man aged 18 to 29 in good health. Some clones in this sample may be carry-over from other donors' samples. Each CDR3 is given without its conserved first and last residue. Clone size appears in some rows only: once, few, many, or a class for an expanded clone.

V	size	J	length	CDR3
TRBV2	NA	TRBJ2-7	9	ASRSYIAQY
TRBV6-5	once	TRBJ2-1	12	ASRRTGGSDEQF
TRBV7-2	NA	TRBJ2-3	13	ASSLMGQGTDTQY
TRBV15	NA	TRBJ2-7	12	ATSRDLSSYEQY
TRBV6-1	NA	TRBJ1-5	11	ASSDSRRQPQH
TRBV28	NA	TRBJ2-1	13	ASSLRRGSYNEQF
TRBV2	NA	TRBJ1-5	10	ASSRGNQPQH
TRBV7-9	NA	TRBJ1-2	11	ASSTGQNYGYT
TRBV6-5	NA	TRBJ1-4	13	ASSYFGTTNEKLF
TRBV5-5	NA	TRBJ2-7	13	ASSLETGRSNEQY
TRBV5-1	NA	TRBJ2-1	11	ASSVDSDGPPF
TRBV27	NA	TRBJ1-4	13	ASSLTALASEKLF
TRBV28	NA	TRBJ1-5	11	ASSGYSNQPQH
TRBV28	NA	TRBJ1-5	12	ASNKDRADQPQH
TRBV28	NA	TRBJ2-7	13	ASSLSRAGGSEQY
TRBV7-8	NA	TRBJ1-3	13	ASSSRGQDGNTIY
TRBV5-6	NA	TRBJ1-5	13	ASSLGPDRVQPQH
TRBV5-6	NA	TRBJ2-2	14	ASSLYSGQNTGELF
TRBV27	once	TRBJ2-7	13	ASSYRAWAVPEQY
TRBV28	once	TRBJ2-3	12	ASSSYGFTDTQY
TRBV5-1	NA	TRBJ2-7	14	ASSDGSGKSSYEQY
TRBV4-1	once	TRBJ2-1	12	ASSQGGATRQEV
TRBV30	once	TRBJ2-2	12	AWQGQIITGELF
TRBV9	NA	TRBJ2-7	12	ASSVTTGSYEQY
TRBV2	NA	TRBJ1-2	13	ASIGLKGQPYGYT
TRBV28	NA	TRBJ1-4	15	ASSLWYRGSTNEKLF
TRBV28	NA	TRBJ1-2	10	ASAGSGYGYT
TRBV6-6	few	TRBJ1-1	11	ASSIQWNTEAF
TRBV6-5	NA	TRBJ2-1	10	ASRTGLSEQF
TRBV7-2	NA	TRBJ2-2	11	ASSAWIWGELF
TRBV4-1	NA	TRBJ2-1	16	ASSQEPWTSGTYNEQF
TRBV19	NA	TRBJ1-5	12	ASSADRSNQPQH
TRBV7-6	NA	TRBJ2-5	15	ASSLGARLAGQETQY
TRBV6-6	NA	TRBJ1-2	14	ASSYSSGRQGYGYT
TRBV5-1	NA	TRBJ1-2	11	ASSSSGYYGYT
TRBV28	NA	TRBJ2-3	12	ASSLARQGFAQY
TRBV19	NA	TRBJ1-1	11	ASSMAWPTEAF
TRBV28	NA	TRBJ2-7	13	ASSYLAGVAHEQY
TRBV7-6	NA	TRBJ2-1	13	ASSLLAGVGNEQF
TRBV29-1	NA	TRBJ2-7	9	SVTSPYEQY
TRBV5-6	NA	TRBJ2-5	11	ASSLQGVETQY
TRBV6-1	NA	TRBJ2-7	13	ASSEQGLGFYEQY
TRBV27	NA	TRBJ2-7	11	ASFSGTAYEQY
TRBV7-3	NA	TRBJ2-2	12	ASSVDLNTGELF
TRBV27	NA	TRBJ2-7	11	ASSLLNSYEQY
TRBV27	NA	TRBJ1-5	13	ASSLWPGGGQPQH
TRBV30	NA	TRBJ2-7	12	AWRVTGGTYEQY
TRBV6-1	NA	TRBJ2-5	13	ASILTQRGQETQY
TRBV6-5	few	TRBJ1-1	9	ASSSDRGTF
TRBV5-1	NA	TRBJ2-5	12	ASSMRTGSGTQY
TRBV6-6	NA	TRBJ1-1	13	AIRSQGKTSTEAF